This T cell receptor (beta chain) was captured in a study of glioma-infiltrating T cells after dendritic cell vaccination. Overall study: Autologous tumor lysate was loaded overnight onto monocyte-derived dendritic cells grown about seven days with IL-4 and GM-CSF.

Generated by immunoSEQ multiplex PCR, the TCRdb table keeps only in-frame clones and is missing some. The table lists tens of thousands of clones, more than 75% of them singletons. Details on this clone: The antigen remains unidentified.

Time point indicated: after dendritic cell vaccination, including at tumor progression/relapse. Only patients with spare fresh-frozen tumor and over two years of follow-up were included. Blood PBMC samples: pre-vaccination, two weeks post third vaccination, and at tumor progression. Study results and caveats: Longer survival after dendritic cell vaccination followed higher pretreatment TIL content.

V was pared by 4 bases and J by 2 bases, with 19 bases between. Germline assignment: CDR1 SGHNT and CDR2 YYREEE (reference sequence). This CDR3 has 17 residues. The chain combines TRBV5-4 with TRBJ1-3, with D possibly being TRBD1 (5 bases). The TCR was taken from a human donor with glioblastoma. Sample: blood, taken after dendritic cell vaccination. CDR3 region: CASSGFQAGGPGNTIYF. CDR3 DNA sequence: TGTGCCAGCAGCGGATTCCAGGCCGGGGGACCTGGAAACACCATATATTTT.